This is a list of T cell receptor beta chains from one sample in a study of blood T cell repertoires in COVID-19. Clones were read by immunoSEQ multiplex PCR, and TCRdb kept only the in-frame ones, dropping some. In the table there are around 200,000 clones, about 86% of which are singletons. Sequencing input: PBMCs or T cells enriched from blood (not recorded which). The receptors stem from a woman aged 45-65 years in a cohort exposed to, infected with or recovered from COVID-19 (not recorded which). Each CDR3 is given without its conserved first and last residue. The D gene is left open where the match is weak.

D,J,V,CDR3
.,TRBJ1-2,TRBV2,ASSGQFDNYGYT
TRBD2,TRBJ2-5,TRBV4-1,ASSQGLAVQETQY
.,TRBJ1-1,TRBV12-3/TRBV12-4,ASSFQGNTEAF
.,TRBJ1-2,TRBV7-3,ASSLRGTDNYGYT
TRBD1,TRBJ1-1,TRBV5-4,ASSTGTGGTEAF
TRBD2,TRBJ2-3,TRBV18,ASSPRLLAGGITTDTQY
TRBD1,TRBJ2-2,TRBV5-1,ASSPGQTRIGELF
TRBD2,TRBJ2-1,TRBV3-1/TRBV3-2,ASSQVWLAGTYNEQF
.,TRBJ1-1,TRBV10-3,AISDREVDEAF
TRBD2,TRBJ2-7,TRBV5-1,ASSPGSGGPYQQY
.,TRBJ1-6,TRBV2,ASSEEGTGSPLH
.,TRBJ2-1,TRBV25-1,ASSIEGEQF
.,TRBJ1-6,TRBV27,ASSQKKNGGYNSPLH
.,TRBJ2-1,TRBV30,AWTFAGNTEQF
TRBD2,TRBJ2-3,TRBV29-1,SVGGGYTDTQY
.,TRBJ1-4,TRBV4-1,ASSHPKPNEKLF
TRBD1,TRBJ1-2,TRBV4-1,ASSHPIPGTANYGYT
TRBD1,TRBJ1-2,TRBV7-9,ASSLGTAFSNYGYT
.,TRBJ1-1,TRBV7-9,ASSLALDTQTL
.,TRBJ2-7,TRBV28,ASSFAREREQY
.,TRBJ1-1,TRBV6-2/TRBV6-3,ASSSGSGGTIGTEAF
.,TRBJ1-1,TRBV19,ASRTVMNTEAF
.,TRBJ1-1,TRBV5-1,ASSPNMQGTEAF
.,TRBJ1-2,TRBV18,ASSPTRVQINYGYT
TRBD1,TRBJ2-6,TRBV6-4,ASSEFPGQLYSGANVLT
.,TRBJ1-1,TRBV30,AWNKRGTEAF
TRBD1,TRBJ2-2,TRBV10-1,ASRDRVTGELF
.,TRBJ1-4,TRBV7-2,ASSSQVSTNEKLF
.,TRBJ1-3,TRBV4-3,ASSLTPSSSGNTIY
.,TRBJ1-2,TRBV14,ASSQLGRADYGYT
.,TRBJ1-2,TRBV29-1,SSGGAGKYGYT
TRBD1,TRBJ1-2,TRBV7-6,ASSPRGPGHYGYT
.,TRBJ1-1,TRBV24-1,ATWGGVNTEAF
TRBD1,TRBJ2-2,TRBV5-1,ASSLEAGQGYSGELF
.,TRBJ1-5,TRBV19,ASSVSGTGDSNQPQH
TRBD2,TRBJ2-1,TRBV9,ASSPAGRGGRNEQF
.,TRBJ2-2,TRBV28,ASRSPNTGELF
.,TRBJ2-5,TRBV21-1,ASSSHRDRGRETQY
TRBD1,TRBJ2-3,TRBV4-2,ASSQDLGQGVYTQY
TRBD1,TRBJ2-7,TRBV25-1,ASSVTGVYEQY
.,TRBJ1-1,TRBV7-3,ASSLTRNTEAF
.,TRBJ1-5,TRBV7-2,ASSFRSGYGQPQH